The 21 T cell receptor beta chains presented below share a single source sample, sequenced in a study of cytomegalovirus exposure and HLA in healthy donors. Assay used: immunoSEQ multiplex PCR; TCRdb lists only in-frame clones, some missing. This table holds some 150,000 clones, 70% to 90% found once. Material: PBMCs. The receptors come from a woman aged 18-30 years in good health and CMV-seropositive.

This clone showed up just once. V and J are TRBV7-6 and TRBJ2-7; TRBD2 matches at 14 bases. After removal of 1 base from V and 1 base from J, the junction contained 6 bases not matched to a gene. Germline V gene data show CDR1 as SGHVS and CDR2 as FNYEAQ. CDR3 length: 18 residues. The CDR3 nucleotides are TGTGCCAGCAGCTTAGTTGCCGGGACTAGCGGGGGTTCCTACGAGCAGTACTTC. Amino acids: CASSLVAGTSGGSYEQYF.

J is TRBJ2-3 and V is TRBV7-7; a weak D match, TRBD2 (6 bases). Germline V gives CDR1 SSHAT, CDR2 FNYEAQ (reference sequence). The CDR3 extends over 14 amino acids. V was pared by 5 bases and J by 4 bases, with 13 bases between. In DNA, the CDR3 is TGTGCCAGCAGCACCGGAGGGGTAGCAGATACGCAGTATTTT. This codes for CASSTGGVADTQYF. Full variable domain (outside the CDR3, taken from reference TRBV7-7 and TRBJ2-3): GAGVSQSPRYKVTKRGQDVTLRCDPISSHATLYWYQQALGQGPEFLTYFNYEAQPDKSGLPSDRFSAERPEGSISTLTIQRTEQRDSAMYRCASSTGGVADTQYFGPGTRLTVL.

The rearrangement uses TRBV6-1 and TRBJ2-5; D may be TRBD1 (6 bases). The CDR3 sequence is 17 residues long. CDR1 and CDR2 (germline): MNHNS, SASEGT. Trimming shortened V by 2 bases and J by 5 bases, and 21 bases separated the two germline ends. Here the CDR3 DNA reads TGTGCCAGCAGTGAATCTGTGGGGGCGCCCCCAAGGGAGACCCAGTACTTC. It yields the protein CASSESVGAPPRETQYF.

This clone was recorded only once. J is TRBJ2-6 and V is TRBV9; tentatively, D is TRBD2 (5 bases). The CDR3 is 16 amino acids. CDR1 and CDR2 from the germline V gene are SGDLS and YYNGEE. V was shortened by 3 bases and J by 0 bases, with 10 bases between the two germline ends. CDR3 protein: CASSAGFASGANVLTF. Written as DNA, the CDR3 is TGTGCCAGCAGCGCGGGGTTTGCCTCTGGGGCCAACGTCCTGACTTTC. Full variable domain (missing parts from reference TRBV9 and TRBJ2-6): DSGVTQTPKHLITATGQRVTLRCSPRSGDLSVYWYQQSLDQGLQFLIQYYNGEERAKGNILERFSAQQFPDLHSELNLSSLELGDSALYFCASSAGFASGANVLTFGAGSRLTVL.

The gene calls are TRBV11-2 and TRBJ2-7; D is possibly TRBD1 (5 bases). The CDR3 consists of 12 residues. V gave up 2 bases and J gave up 6 bases, with 8 bases separating them. Germline V CDR1 and CDR2: SGHAT, FQNNGV. CDR3 nucleotide sequence: TGTGCCAGCAGCTTACAGGGTCCCGAGCAGTACTTC. This gives the protein CASSLQGPEQYF.

The chain carries TRBV7-6 and TRBJ2-7, with 9 bases matching TRBD2. The germline V gene encodes CDR1 SGHVS and CDR2 FNYEAQ. CDR3 size: 15 residues. V trimming: 1 base; J trimming: 3 bases; junction bases outside the gene matches: 4. Here the CDR3 reads CASSLGPSGDYEQYF. CDR3 nucleotide sequence: TGTGCCAGCAGCTTAGGTCCTAGCGGGGACTACGAGCAGTACTTC.

Only a few counts were recorded for this clone. CDR3 region: CASSLSYPYEQYF. The CDR3 coding sequence is TGTGCCAGCAGTTTGTCCTACCCCTACGAGCAGTACTTC. The rearrangement joins TRBV28 to TRBJ2-7; D not resolved. The CDR3 length is 13 residues. Between the trimmed V and J ends, which lost 3 bases and 2 bases, there was a span of 8 bases. Germline CDR1 reads MDHEN; CDR2 reads SYDVKM. Full variable domain (missing parts from reference TRBV28 and TRBJ2-7): DVKVTQSSRYLVKRTGEKVFLECVQDMDHENMFWYRQDPGLGLRLIYFSYDVKMKEKGDIPEGYSVSREKKERFSLILESASTNQTSMYLCASSLSYPYEQYFGPGTRLTVT.

V is TRBV12-5 and J is TRBJ2-1; 7 nucleotides line up with TRBD2. V gave up 6 bases and J gave up 2 bases; unmatched junction bases: 10. The germline V gene has CDR1 LGHNT and CDR2 FRNRAP. This CDR3 is 16 amino acids long. CDR3 in DNA: TGTGCTAGTGGCCCCTCTAGCGGCCTTACCTACAATGAGCAGTTCTTC. Its protein product is CASGPSSGLTYNEQFF. Variable domain in full (rest from reference TRBV12-5 and TRBJ2-1): DARVTQTPRHKVTEMGQEVTMRCQPILGHNTVFWYRQTMMQGLELLAYFRNRAPLDDSGMPKDRFSAEMPDATLATLKIQPSEPRDSAVYFCASGPSSGLTYNEQFFGPGTRLTVL.

The chain couples TRBV5-6 to TRBJ2-3; maybe TRBD1 (6 bases). With 4 bases removed from V and 1 base from J, the gap between germline ends came to 10 bases. Germline CDR1 SGHDT, CDR2 YYEEEE. This CDR3 region has 14 residues. The CDR3 spells CASSHRAGTDTQYF. DNA of the CDR3: TGTGCCAGCAGCCACAGGGCCGGCACAGATACGCAGTATTTT. Full variable domain (outside the CDR3, taken from reference TRBV5-6 and TRBJ2-3): DAGVTQSPTHLIKTRGQQVTLRCSPKSGHDTVSWYQQALGQGPQFIFQYYEEEERQRGNFPDRFSGHQFPNYSSELNVNALLLGDSALYLCASSHRAGTDTQYFGPGTRLTVL.

The rearrangement joins TRBV13 to TRBJ2-3, with 16 bases fitting TRBD2. In germline, CDR1 is PRHDT, CDR2 FYEKMQ (reference sequence). This CDR3 is 18 amino acids long. V was clipped by 5 bases and J by 3 bases; unmatched bases: 8. CDR3 amino acids: CASSGGTSGRALTDTQYF. CDR3 nucleotides: TGTGCCAGCAGCGGGGGGACTAGCGGGAGGGCCTTGACAGATACGCAGTATTTT.

The genes are TRBV5-1 and TRBJ2-3; the D is unclear. V was cut by 0 bases and J by 0 bases, with 5 bases left in between. The CDR3 is 14 amino acids. Germline V lookup: CDR1 SGHRS, CDR2 YFSETQ. The CDR3 nucleotides are TGCGCCAGCAGCTTGGCCCAGAGCACAGATACGCAGTATTTT. Its protein is CASSLAQSTDTQYF.

This clone was detected only a few times. This sequence joins TRBV19 and TRBJ2-7; the match to TRBD1 covers 9 bases. Germline V gene sequence: CDR1 LNHDA, CDR2 SQIVND (reference sequence). This CDR3 is 15 amino acids long. V shed 5 bases, J shed 2 bases, and the junction held 7 bases outside the gene matches. CDR3 loop: CASSEDRGDPYEQYF. The CDR3 DNA reads as TGTGCCAGTAGTGAGGACAGGGGCGATCCCTACGAGCAGTACTTC.

The chain uses TRBV11-2 and TRBJ1-1; D is unclear. The CDR3 sequence is 17 residues long. Per germline, CDR1 SGHAT and CDR2 FQNNGV. V shed 5 bases and J shed 1 base, with 20 bases lying between them. CDR3: CASSGRSGEIPNTEAFF. The DNA of the CDR3 is TGTGCCAGCAGCGGCCGTAGTGGGGAGATACCGAACACTGAAGCTTTCTTT.

This rearrangement joins TRBV19 to TRBJ1-2; no definite D call. The germline V gene has CDR1 LNHDA and CDR2 SQIVND (reference sequence). Trimming left V 6 bases short and J 3 bases short, with 5 bases between. This CDR3 contains 11 residues. The CDR3 DNA sequence: TGTGCCAGTAGGGGAGACTATGGCTACACCTTC. Its protein is CASRGDYGYTF.

The rearrangement links TRBV21-1 to TRBJ2-5; the D call TRBD1 from the table was never checked on the DNA. TRBV21-1 is recorded as a pseudogene. This CDR3 region has 18 residues. The CDR3 loop reads CASSSRLLTIPIQETQYF. CDR3 DNA: TGTGCCAGCAGCAGTCGGCTTCTGACAATACCGATCCAAGAGACCCAGTACTTC.

This chain links TRBV11-1 with TRBJ2-2; tentative D call: TRBD2 (5 bases). This CDR3 spans 14 amino acids. Trimming left V 6 bases short and J 1 base short, with 9 bases between. Germline CDR1 is SGHAT and CDR2 is FQDESV (reference sequence). This CDR3 is CASRVGVNTGELFF. CDR3 DNA: TGTGCCAGCAGAGTGGGAGTGAACACCGGGGAGCTGTTTTTT.

This sequence joins TRBV9 and TRBJ2-2, with 11 bases matching TRBD2. CDR1 and CDR2 from the germline V gene are SGDLS and YYNGEE. This CDR3 has 16 residues. V lost 0 bases to trimming and J lost 4 bases; unmatched junction nucleotides: 2. This CDR3 is CASSVGSGRVTGELFF. The CDR3, as DNA: TGTGCCAGCAGCGTAGGTAGCGGGAGGGTCACCGGGGAGCTGTTTTTT.

V is TRBV18 and J is TRBJ2-7; the match to TRBD2 covers 7 bases. This CDR3 region has 13 residues. Trimming took 3 bases from V and 5 from J; bases not matched to a gene: 4. The germline V gene has CDR1 KGHSH and CDR2 LQKENI. The CDR3 protein is CASSPGGRNEQYF. The DNA for the CDR3 is TGTGCCAGCTCACCGGGGGGGAGGAACGAGCAGTACTTC.

The rearrangement joins TRBV11-3 to TRBJ2-3; D is uncertain. The CDR3 is made up of 15 amino acids. CDR1 and CDR2 (germline): SGHNT, YENEEA. The V end was cut by 5 bases, the J end by 0 bases, with 12 bases between. Here the CDR3 DNA reads TGTGCCAGCAGCCCCACCTACGGGAGCACAGATACGCAGTATTTT. Translating it yields CASSPTYGSTDTQYF. Full variable domain (outside the CDR3, taken from reference TRBV11-3 and TRBJ2-3): EAGVVQSPRYKIIEKKQPVAFWCNPISGHNTLYWYLQNLGQGPELLIRYENEEAVDDSQLPKDRFSAERLKGVDSTLKIQPAELGDSAVYLCASSPTYGSTDTQYFGPGTRLTVL.

This clone was seen only once. V gene TRBV28 combines with J gene TRBJ1-5; D is possibly TRBD1 (6 bases). The V gene lost 6 bases and the J gene lost 7 bases, with 13 bases spanning the gap. This CDR3 has 13 residues. Germline CDR1 MDHEN, CDR2 SYDVKM. The CDR3 region has the DNA TGTGCCAGCAGCCGGGACAAAGTACAGCCCCAGCATTTT. Translated, it gives CASSRDKVQPQHF.

This chain uses TRBV6-6 with TRBJ1-5, with D possibly matching TRBD1 (6 bases). The CDR3 has 16 residues. The germline V and J ends were trimmed by 5 bases and 11 bases, with 25 bases remaining between them. The germline V gene encodes CDR1 MNHNY and CDR2 SVGAGI (reference sequence). CDR3 coding DNA: TGTGCCAGCAGTCACTTTCCAGGGGTCGCCCGTTTTTCCCAGCATTTT. This codes for CASSHFPGVARFSQHF.